The clone carrying this T cell receptor (beta chain) was picked up a small number of times. The sample belongs to a study of T cells in Graves' hyperthyroidism and ophthalmopathy. The CDR3 is 15 residues long. CDR1 is GTSNPN and CDR2 is SVGIG in the germline V gene (reference sequence). Trimming shortened V by 5 bases and J by 4 bases, and 18 bases separated the two germline ends. There were TCR beta CDR3 regions amplified from RNA transcripts. First-round RT-PCR with HTBI primers amplified the TCR CDR3 region. One entry per CDR3 protein, called by TCRdb with MiXCR from the multiplex PCR reads. The table includes fewer than 750,000 distinct CDR3 sequences, approximately 44% detected once.

The sample taken for sequencing was peripheral blood or thyroid tissue (not recorded which). V and J are TRBV30 and TRBJ1-3; possible D gene TRBD1, 5 bases. The source is a woman younger than 30 with Graves' hyperthyroidism. The CDR3 is CAWDPRGAAGNTIYF. The CDR3 DNA follows: TGTGCCTGGGACCCCCGAGGGGCTGCAGGAAACACCATATATTTT.